This note documents a single T cell receptor (beta chain) sequence. Germline assignment: CDR1 SGHDN and CDR2 FVKESK. The CDR3 is 15 amino acids. V lost 3 bases and J 5 bases, leaving 13 bases between the germline ends. Purities over 95% were achieved in all sorted populations. What was sequenced were expressed TCRB transcripts, since all of the isolated RNA had been reverse transcribed. The repertoire was sequenced with immunoSEQ multiplex PCR; TCRdb's copy has only in-frame clones and lacks some. The profile shows a few hundred thousand clones, about 14% of them singletons. This entry comes from a study of beta chain features in type 1 diabetes.

This chain uses TRBV14 with TRBJ2-2, with D perhaps TRBD2 (6 bases). The receptor was isolated from a man under 40 in good health. The sample was central memory CD4+ T cells from blood. CDR3 loop: CASSQGLLRTGELFF. CDR3 nucleotide sequence: TGTGCCAGCAGCCAGGGACTCCTGAGGACCGGGGAGCTGTTTTTT.